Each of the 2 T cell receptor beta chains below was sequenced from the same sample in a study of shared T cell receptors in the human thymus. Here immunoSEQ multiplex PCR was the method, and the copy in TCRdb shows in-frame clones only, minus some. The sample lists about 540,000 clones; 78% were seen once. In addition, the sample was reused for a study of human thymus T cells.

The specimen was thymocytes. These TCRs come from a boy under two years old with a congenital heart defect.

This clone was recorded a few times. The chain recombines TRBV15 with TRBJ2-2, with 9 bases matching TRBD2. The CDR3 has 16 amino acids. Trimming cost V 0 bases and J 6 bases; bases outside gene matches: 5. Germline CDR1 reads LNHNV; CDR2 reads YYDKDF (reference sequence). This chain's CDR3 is CATSREGGRGPGELFF. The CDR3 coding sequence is TGTGCCACCAGCAGAGAGGGCGGGAGGGGGCCCGGGGAGCTGTTTTTT.

CDR3 bases: TGTGCCAGTAGTATTCCAGGGCACGAGCAGTACTTC. Its protein is CASSIPGHEQYF. The chain is built from TRBV19 and TRBJ2-7, with D possibly TRBD1 on 5 matching bases. This CDR3 comprises 12 residues. Germline assignment: CDR1 LNHDA and CDR2 SQIVND (reference sequence). V gave up 3 bases and J gave up 5 bases, with 8 bases separating them.